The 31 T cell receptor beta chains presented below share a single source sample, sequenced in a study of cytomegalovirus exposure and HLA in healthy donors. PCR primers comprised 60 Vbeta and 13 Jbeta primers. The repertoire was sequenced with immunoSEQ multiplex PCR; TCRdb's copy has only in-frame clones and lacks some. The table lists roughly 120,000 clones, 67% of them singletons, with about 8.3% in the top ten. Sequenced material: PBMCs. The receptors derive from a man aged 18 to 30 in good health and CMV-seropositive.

CDR3 sequence reads: CASSLSGTRKEDTQYF. DNA for the CDR3: TGTGCCAGCAGCTTGAGTGGGACTAGAAAAGAGGATACGCAGTATTTT. The chain recombines TRBV5-4 with TRBJ2-3, with 8 bases aligning to TRBD2. The germline V gene has CDR1 SGHNT and CDR2 YYREEE (reference sequence). The CDR3 loop spans 16 amino acids. J was trimmed by 6 bases and V by 1 base; bases with no gene match: 10. The variable domain in full, completed from reference TRBV5-4 and TRBJ2-3, reads ETGVTQSPTHLIKTRGQQVTLRCSSQSGHNTVSWYQQALGQGPQFIFQYYREEENGRGNFPPRFSGLQFPNYSSELNVNALELDDSALYLCASSLSGTRKEDTQYFGPGTRLTVL.

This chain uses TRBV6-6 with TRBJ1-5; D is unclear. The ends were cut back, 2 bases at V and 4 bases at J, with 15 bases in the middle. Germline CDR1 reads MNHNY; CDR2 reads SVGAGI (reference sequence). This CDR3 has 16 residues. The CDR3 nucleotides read TGTGCCAGCAGTTACCCAATAGACAAGAAAAATCAGCCCCAGCATTTT. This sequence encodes CASSYPIDKKNQPQHF.

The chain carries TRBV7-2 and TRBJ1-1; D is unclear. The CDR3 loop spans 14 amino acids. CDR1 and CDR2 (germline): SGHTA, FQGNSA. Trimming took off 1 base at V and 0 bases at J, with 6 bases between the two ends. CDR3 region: CASSLGPMNTEAFF. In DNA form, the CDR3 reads TGTGCCAGCAGCTTAGGTCCCATGAACACTGAAGCTTTCTTT.

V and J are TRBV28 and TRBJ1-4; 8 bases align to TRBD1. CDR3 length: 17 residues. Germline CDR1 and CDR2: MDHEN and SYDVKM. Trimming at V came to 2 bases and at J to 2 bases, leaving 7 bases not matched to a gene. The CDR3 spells CASSLDTGGSTNEKLFF. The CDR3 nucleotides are TGTGCCAGCAGTTTAGATACAGGGGGATCGACTAATGAAAAACTGTTTTTT.

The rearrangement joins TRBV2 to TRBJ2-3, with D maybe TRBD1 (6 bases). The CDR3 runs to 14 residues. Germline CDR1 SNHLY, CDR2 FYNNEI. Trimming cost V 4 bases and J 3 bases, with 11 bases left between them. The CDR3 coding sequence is TGTGCCAGCAGTGCCAACAGGGAGACAGATACGCAGTATTTT. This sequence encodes CASSANRETDTQYF. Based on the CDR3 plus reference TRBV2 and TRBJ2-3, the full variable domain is EPEVTQTPSHQVTQMGQEVILRCVPISNHLYFYWYRQILGQKVEFLVSFYNNEISEKSEIFDDQFSVERPDGSNFTLKIRSTKLEDSAMYFCASSANRETDTQYFGPGTRLTVL.

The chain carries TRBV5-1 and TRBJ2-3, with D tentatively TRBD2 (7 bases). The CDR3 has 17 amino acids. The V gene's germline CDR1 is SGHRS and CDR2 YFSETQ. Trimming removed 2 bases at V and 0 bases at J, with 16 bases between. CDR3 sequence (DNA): TGCGCCAGCAGCTTAGGGGGGGGCGCTCGGAGCACAGATACGCAGTATTTT. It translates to CASSLGGGARSTDTQYF.

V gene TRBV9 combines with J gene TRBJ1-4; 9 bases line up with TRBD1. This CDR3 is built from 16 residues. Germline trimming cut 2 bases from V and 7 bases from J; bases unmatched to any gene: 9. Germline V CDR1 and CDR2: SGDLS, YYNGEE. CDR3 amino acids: CASSVGNRGLGEKLFF. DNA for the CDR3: TGTGCCAGCAGCGTCGGTAACAGGGGGCTGGGTGAAAAACTGTTTTTT.

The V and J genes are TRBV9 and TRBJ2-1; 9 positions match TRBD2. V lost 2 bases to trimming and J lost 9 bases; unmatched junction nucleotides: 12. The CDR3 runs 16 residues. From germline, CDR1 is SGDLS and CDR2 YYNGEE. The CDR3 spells CASSVSWAGGPGEQFF. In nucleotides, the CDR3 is TGTGCCAGCAGCGTTTCCTGGGCGGGGGGGCCCGGTGAGCAGTTCTTC.

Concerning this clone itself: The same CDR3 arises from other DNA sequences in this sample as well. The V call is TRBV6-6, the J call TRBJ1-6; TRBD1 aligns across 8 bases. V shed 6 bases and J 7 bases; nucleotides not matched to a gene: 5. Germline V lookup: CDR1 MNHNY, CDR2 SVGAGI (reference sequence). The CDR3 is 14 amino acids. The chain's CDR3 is CASSPGQGNSPLHF. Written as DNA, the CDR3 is TGTGCCAGCAGCCCAGGACAGGGCAATTCACCCCTCCACTTT.

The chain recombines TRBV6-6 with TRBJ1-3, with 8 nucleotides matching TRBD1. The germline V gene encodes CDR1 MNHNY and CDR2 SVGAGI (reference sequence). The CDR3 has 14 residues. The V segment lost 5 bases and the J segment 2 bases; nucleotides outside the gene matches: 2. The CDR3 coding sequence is TGTGCCAGCAGTCGGACAGGGACTGGAAACACCATATATTTT. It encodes CASSRTGTGNTIYF.

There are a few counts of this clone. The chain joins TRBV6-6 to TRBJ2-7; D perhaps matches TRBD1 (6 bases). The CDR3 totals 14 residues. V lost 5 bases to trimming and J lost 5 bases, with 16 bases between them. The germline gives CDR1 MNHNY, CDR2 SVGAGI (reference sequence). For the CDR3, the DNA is TGTGCCAGCAGTAACGACCAGGGGCCCAACGAGCAGTACTTC. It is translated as CASSNDQGPNEQYF.

CDR3: CASYMVAREQYV. CDR3 sequence (DNA): TGCGCCAGTTATATGGTGGCTCGGGAGCAGTACGTC. V gene TRBV23-1 combines with J gene TRBJ2-7; D is unresolved. TRBV23-1 is an open reading frame whose function is uncertain. V was cut by 9 bases and J by 7 bases, with 16 bases left in between. CDR3 length: 12 amino acids.

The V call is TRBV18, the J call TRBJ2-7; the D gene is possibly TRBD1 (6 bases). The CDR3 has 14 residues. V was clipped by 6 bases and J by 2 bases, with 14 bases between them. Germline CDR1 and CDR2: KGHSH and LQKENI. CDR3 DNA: TGTGCCAGCTCTCTCACAGGGATACCCTACGAGCAGTACTTC. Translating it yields CASSLTGIPYEQYF.

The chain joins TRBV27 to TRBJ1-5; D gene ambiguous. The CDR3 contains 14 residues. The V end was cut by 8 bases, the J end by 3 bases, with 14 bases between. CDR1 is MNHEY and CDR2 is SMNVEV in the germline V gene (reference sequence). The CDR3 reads CASGRLGTNQPQHF. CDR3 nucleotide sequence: TGTGCCAGCGGTCGTCTCGGTACCAATCAGCCCCAGCATTTT.

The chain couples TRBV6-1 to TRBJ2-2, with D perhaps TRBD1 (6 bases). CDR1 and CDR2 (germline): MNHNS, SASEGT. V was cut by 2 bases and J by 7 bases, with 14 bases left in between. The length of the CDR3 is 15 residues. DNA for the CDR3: TGTGCCAGCAGTGAACAGCAGGGGCAAGTCGGGGAGCTGTTTTTT. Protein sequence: CASSEQQGQVGELFF.

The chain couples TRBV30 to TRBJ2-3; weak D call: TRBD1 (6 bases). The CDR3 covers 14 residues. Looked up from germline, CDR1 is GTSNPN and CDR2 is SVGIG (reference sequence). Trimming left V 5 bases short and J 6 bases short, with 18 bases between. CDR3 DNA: TGTGCCTGGGGCGGTCTCAGGGGCGAGGATACGCAGTATTTT. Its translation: CAWGGLRGEDTQYF.

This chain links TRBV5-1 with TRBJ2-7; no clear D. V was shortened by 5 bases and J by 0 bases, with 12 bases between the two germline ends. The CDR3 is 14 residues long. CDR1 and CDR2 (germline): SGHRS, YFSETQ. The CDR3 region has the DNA TGCGCCAGCAGTGCGAGAGCCCCCTCCTACGAGCAGTACTTC. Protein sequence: CASSARAPSYEQYF.

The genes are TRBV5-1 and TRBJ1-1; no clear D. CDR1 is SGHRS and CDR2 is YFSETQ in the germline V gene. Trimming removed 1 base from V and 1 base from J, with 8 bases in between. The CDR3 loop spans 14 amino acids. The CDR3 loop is CASSLSPGNTEAFF. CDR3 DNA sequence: TGCGCCAGCAGCTTGTCTCCCGGGAACACTGAAGCTTTCTTT.

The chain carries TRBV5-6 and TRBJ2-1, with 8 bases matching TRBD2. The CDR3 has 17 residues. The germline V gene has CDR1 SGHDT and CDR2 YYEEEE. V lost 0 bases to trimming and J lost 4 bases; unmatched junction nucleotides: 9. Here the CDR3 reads CASSLAGGPPYYNEQFF. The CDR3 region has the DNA TGTGCCAGCAGCTTGGCGGGGGGGCCGCCCTATTACAATGAGCAGTTCTTC.

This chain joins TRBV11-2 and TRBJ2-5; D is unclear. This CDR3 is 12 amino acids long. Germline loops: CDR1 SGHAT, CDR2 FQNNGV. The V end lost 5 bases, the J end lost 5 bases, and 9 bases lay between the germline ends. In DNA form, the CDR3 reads TGTGCCAGCAGCGGTAGAACGGAGACCCAGTACTTC. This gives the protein CASSGRTETQYF.

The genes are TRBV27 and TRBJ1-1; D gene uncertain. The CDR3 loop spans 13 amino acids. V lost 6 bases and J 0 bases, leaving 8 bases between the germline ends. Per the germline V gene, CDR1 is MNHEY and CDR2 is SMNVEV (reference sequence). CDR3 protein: CASSPLLNTEAFF. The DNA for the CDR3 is TGTGCCAGCAGCCCCCTTTTGAACACTGAAGCTTTCTTT.

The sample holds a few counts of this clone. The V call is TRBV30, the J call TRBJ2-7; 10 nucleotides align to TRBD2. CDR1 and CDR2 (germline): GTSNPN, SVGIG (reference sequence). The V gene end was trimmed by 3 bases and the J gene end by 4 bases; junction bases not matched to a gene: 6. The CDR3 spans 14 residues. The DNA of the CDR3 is TGTGCCTGGAGGCCGGGACTAGCGAAATACGAGCAGTACTTC. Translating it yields CAWRPGLAKYEQYF.

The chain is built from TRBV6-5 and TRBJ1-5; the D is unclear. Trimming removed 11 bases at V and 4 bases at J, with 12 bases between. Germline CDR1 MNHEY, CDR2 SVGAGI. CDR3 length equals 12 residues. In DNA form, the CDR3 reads TGTGCCTCTCATCGAGCAAATCAGCCCCAGCATTTT. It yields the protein CASHRANQPQHF.

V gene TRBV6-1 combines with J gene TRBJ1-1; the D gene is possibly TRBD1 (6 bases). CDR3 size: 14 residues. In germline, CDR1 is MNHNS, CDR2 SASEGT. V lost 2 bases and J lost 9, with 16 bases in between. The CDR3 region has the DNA TGTGCCAGCAGTGAAAACAGGGATTCCCGCAAAGCTTTCTTT. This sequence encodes CASSENRDSRKAFF.

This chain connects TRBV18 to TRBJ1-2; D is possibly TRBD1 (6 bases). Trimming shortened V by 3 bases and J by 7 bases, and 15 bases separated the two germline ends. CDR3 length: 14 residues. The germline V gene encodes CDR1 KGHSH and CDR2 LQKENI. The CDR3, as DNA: TGTGCCAGCTCACCTTCAGCAGGGGTCTTTGGCTACACCTTC. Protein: CASSPSAGVFGYTF. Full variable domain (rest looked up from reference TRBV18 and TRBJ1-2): NAGVMQNPRHLVRRRGQEARLRCSPMKGHSHVYWYRQLPEEGLKFMVYLQKENIIDESGMPKERFSAEFPKEGPSILRIQQVVRGDSAAYFCASSPSAGVFGYTFGSGTRLTVV.

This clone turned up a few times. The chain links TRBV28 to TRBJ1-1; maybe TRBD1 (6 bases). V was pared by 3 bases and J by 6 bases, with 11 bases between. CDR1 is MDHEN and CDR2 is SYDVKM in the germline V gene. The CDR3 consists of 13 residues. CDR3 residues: CASSLGTLPEAFF. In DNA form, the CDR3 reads TGTGCCAGCAGTTTGGGGACACTCCCTGAAGCTTTCTTT.

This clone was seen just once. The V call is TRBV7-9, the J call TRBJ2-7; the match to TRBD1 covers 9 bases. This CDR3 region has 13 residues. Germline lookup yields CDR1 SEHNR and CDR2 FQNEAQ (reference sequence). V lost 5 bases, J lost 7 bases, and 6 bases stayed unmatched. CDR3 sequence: CASSQQDRGEQYV. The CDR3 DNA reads TGTGCCAGCAGCCAACAGGACAGGGGTGAGCAGTACGTC.

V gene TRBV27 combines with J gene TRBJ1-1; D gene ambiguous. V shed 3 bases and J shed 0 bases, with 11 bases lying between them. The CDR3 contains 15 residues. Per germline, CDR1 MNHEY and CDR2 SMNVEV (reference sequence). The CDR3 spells CASSFRKIMNTEAFF. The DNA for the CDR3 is TGTGCCAGCAGTTTTAGAAAAATCATGAACACTGAAGCTTTCTTT.

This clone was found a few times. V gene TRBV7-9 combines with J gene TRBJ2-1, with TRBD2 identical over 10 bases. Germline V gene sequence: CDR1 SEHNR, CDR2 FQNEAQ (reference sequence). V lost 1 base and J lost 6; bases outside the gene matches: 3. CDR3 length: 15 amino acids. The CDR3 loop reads CASSLVAGGGNEQFF. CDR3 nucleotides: TGTGCCAGCAGCTTAGTAGCGGGGGGCGGCAATGAGCAGTTCTTC.

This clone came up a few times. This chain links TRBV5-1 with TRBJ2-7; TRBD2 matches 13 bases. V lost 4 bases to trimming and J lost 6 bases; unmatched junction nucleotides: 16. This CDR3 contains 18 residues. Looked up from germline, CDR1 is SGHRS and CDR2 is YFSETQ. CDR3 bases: TGCGCCAGCAGCCCCTCGGGACAGCGGACTAGCGGGGGACGCGAGCAGTACTTC. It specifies CASSPSGQRTSGGREQYF.

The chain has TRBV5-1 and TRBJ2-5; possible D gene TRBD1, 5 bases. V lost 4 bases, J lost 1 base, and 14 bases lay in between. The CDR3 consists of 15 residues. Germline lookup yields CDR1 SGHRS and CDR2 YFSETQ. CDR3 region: CASSETDNFQETQYF. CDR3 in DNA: TGCGCCAGCAGCGAGACAGACAACTTCCAAGAGACCCAGTACTTC.